The sequence of this T cell receptor (beta chain) was determined in a study of response to subunit inactivated influenza vaccine. Notes on the study in general: Only a handful of new T cells, the authors suggested, are recruited with each seasonal influenza vaccination.

Trimming cost V 5 bases and J 2 bases, with 22 bases left between them. CDR1 and CDR2 from the germline V gene are MRHNA and SNTAGT. This CDR3 is 18 amino acids long. This clonotype was seen a handful of times. Its antigen is unidentified. Each CDR3 protein is one row after TCRdb ran MiXCR on the RT-PCR reads. The sample contains 450,000 to 600,000 distinct CDR3 sequences, roughly 8.2% of which appear only once. Sequencing used PBMCs from blood, obtained 23 months after vaccination. The genes are TRBV6-4 and TRBJ2-1, with D tentatively TRBD2 (5 bases). The receptor comes from a man aged 50-75 years who received an inactivated influenza vaccine. CDR3 residues: CASSPQERAGWAYNEQFF. The CDR3 nucleotides are TGTGCCAGCAGTCCTCAAGAGAGGGCCGGATGGGCCTACAATGAGCAGTTCTTC.